This entry lists 5 T cell receptor beta chains sequenced from one sample in a study of T-cell memory formation after mild COVID-19. TCRdb passed the 5' RACE reads through MiXCR, listing each CDR3 protein once. The sample includes fewer than 250,000 distinct CDR3 sequences, approximately 20% of them seen just once. Sequencing used PBMCs or a T cell subset sorted from them (not recorded which). The receptors shown here come from an adult woman who had mild COVID-19 (a few samples of this study predate the infection). Cell type and time point are not known.

The chain uses TRBV14 and TRBJ2-3; possibly TRBD1 for D (5 bases). V lost 1 base and J 1 base, leaving 15 bases between the germline ends. Per the germline V gene, CDR1 is SGHDN and CDR2 is FVKESK. The CDR3 sequence is 17 residues long. The CDR3 nucleotides are TGTGCCAGCAGCCAAGGGTTAAGGGGAAGAGGCACAGATACGCAGTATTTT. It specifies CASSQGLRGRGTDTQYF.

J is TRBJ1-1 and V is TRBV24-1; D not certain. CDR1 is KGHDR, CDR2 SFDVKD, per germline. The CDR3 totals 11 residues. Here the CDR3 DNA reads TGTGCGGTGCGGCAGAACACTGAAGCTTTCTTT. Amino acids: CAVRQNTEAFF.

J is TRBJ1-5 and V is TRBV6-5; 7 bases map to TRBD1. Unmatched junction bases numbered 4, after V lost 8 bases and J lost 3 bases. CDR1 is MNHEY, CDR2 SVGAGI, per germline. CDR3 size: 13 residues. The CDR3 loop reads CASAGQFNQPQHF. The CDR3 DNA is TGTGCCAGCGCGGGACAGTTCAATCAGCCCCAGCATTTT.

V gene TRBV9 combines with J gene TRBJ2-7; D possibly corresponds to TRBD1 (5 bases). Looked up from germline, CDR1 is SGDLS and CDR2 is YYNGEE. The CDR3 is 15 amino acids. Trimming left V 0 bases short and J 1 base short, with 11 bases between. CDR3 loop: CASSVAGQGSYEQYF. CDR3 DNA sequence: TGTGCCAGCAGCGTAGCAGGGCAAGGGTCCTACGAGCAGTACTTC.

This clonotype turned up a few times. V usage is TRBV5-1 and J usage is TRBJ2-3, with 7 bases lining up with TRBD2. The V gene end was trimmed by 2 bases and the J gene end by 0 bases; junction bases not matched to a gene: 3. Per germline, CDR1 SGHRS and CDR2 YFSETQ. The CDR3 extends over 15 amino acids. CDR3 amino acids: CASSFASGSTDTQYF. The CDR3 coding sequence is TGCGCCAGCAGCTTCGCTAGCGGAAGCACAGATACGCAGTATTTT.